A selection of T cell receptor beta chains follows, all from one sample in a study of cytomegalovirus exposure and HLA in healthy donors. The table came from immunoSEQ multiplex PCR; TCRdb's copy has only in-frame clones and leaves some out. This sample contains around 60,000 clones. Sample: PBMCs. These TCRs come from a young man in good health and CMV-seropositive. The CDR3 runs from the conserved cysteine through the conserved F or W. D genes are given only for firm matches.

cdr3_aa	cdr3_nt	d_call	cdr3_length	v_call	j_call
CASSIYGTDGYTF	TGTGCCAGTAGTATTTACGGGACAGATGGCTACACCTTC	TRBD1	13	TRBV19	TRBJ1-2
CASSTSGGAGETQYF	TGTGCCAGTAGTACTAGCGGGGGGGCCGGAGAGACCCAGTACTTC	TRBD2	15	TRBV19	TRBJ2-5
CASSIGTSGRLGNEQFF	TGTGCCAGTAGTATAGGGACTAGCGGGAGGTTGGGCAATGAGCAGTTCTTC	TRBD2	17	TRBV19	TRBJ2-1
CASSQEYGQTNTEAFF	TGTGCCAGCAGCCAAGAATACGGACAGACTAACACTGAGGCTTTCTTT	-	16	TRBV4-2	TRBJ1-1
CASRLGGNEQFF	TGTGCCAGTAGACTTGGGGGGAATGAGCAGTTCTTC	-	12	TRBV19	TRBJ2-1
CASSPDGTGRPEQFF	TGTGCCAGCAGCCCCGACGGGACAGGGCGACCGGAGCAGTTCTTC	TRBD1	15	TRBV7-8	TRBJ2-1
CASSLAGETGNTIYF	TGCGCCAGCAGCTTGGCAGGGGAGACTGGAAACACCATATATTTT	-	15	TRBV5-1	TRBJ1-3
CAWSVRQGRAEAFF	TGTGCCTGGAGTGTAAGACAGGGGAGGGCTGAAGCTTTCTTT	TRBD1	14	TRBV30	TRBJ1-1
CASSLETGGTEAFF	TGTGCCAGCAGCCTCGAGACAGGGGGTACTGAAGCTTTCTTT	TRBD1	14	TRBV5-4	TRBJ1-1
CASSQDPSGREQYF	TGTGCCAGCAGCCAGGACCCCAGCGGGCGCGAGCAGTACTTC	-	14	TRBV11-2	TRBJ2-7
CASSLRHGFLGFTDTQYF	TGTGCCAGCAGTCTCAGACACGGATTCTTAGGATTTACAGATACGCAGTATTTT	-	18	TRBV11-1	TRBJ2-3
CASSYTPANTEAFF	TGTGCCAGCAGTTATACACCCGCGAACACTGAAGCTTTCTTT	-	14	TRBV2	TRBJ1-1
CASSEGLIEAFF	TGTGCCAGCAGTGAAGGACTGATTGAAGCTTTCTTT	-	12	TRBV2	TRBJ1-1
CASSMTGGDYGYTF	TGTGCCAGTAGTATGACAGGGGGGGACTATGGCTACACCTTC	TRBD1	14	TRBV19	TRBJ1-2
CSADRGTEAFF	TGCAGTGCAGATCGGGGCACTGAAGCTTTCTTT	-	11	TRBV20-1	TRBJ1-1
CASSPRDSIYGYTF	TGTGCCAGCAGTCCCCGGGACAGCATCTATGGCTACACCTTC	TRBD1	14	TRBV6-5	TRBJ1-2
CAWSPGNEQFF	TGTGCCTGGAGTCCGGGCAATGAGCAGTTCTTC	-	11	TRBV30	TRBJ2-1
CASSIAEGQSYEQYF	TGTGCCAGCAGCATCGCCGAAGGACAATCCTACGAGCAGTACTTC	-	15	TRBV13	TRBJ2-7
CAGSLGDRGEAFF	TGCGCCGGCAGCTTGGGGGACAGGGGTGAAGCTTTCTTT	TRBD1	13	TRBV5-1	TRBJ1-1
CASRSRGGAGELFF	TGTGCCAGCAGGTCGAGGGGGGGGGCCGGGGAGCTGTTTTTT	-	14	TRBV2	TRBJ2-2
CARSHADTQYF	TGTGCCAGAAGCCACGCAGATACGCAGTATTTT	-	11	TRBV14	TRBJ2-3
CASTTSPLASTDTQYF	TGTGCCAGTACCACGTCCCCCCTAGCGAGCACAGATACGCAGTATTTT	-	16	TRBV19	TRBJ2-3
CASSQVGVGGIYGYTF	TGTGCCAGCAGCCAAGTTGGTGTAGGAGGGATCTATGGCTACACCTTC	-	16	TRBV4-2	TRBJ1-2
CAISESRGSGEKLFF	TGTGCCATCAGTGAGTCGAGGGGGTCGGGTGAAAAACTGTTTTTT	-	15	TRBV10-3	TRBJ1-4
CATQNRVNTGELFF	TGTGCCACCCAAAACAGGGTGAACACCGGGGAGCTGTTTTTT	-	14	TRBV6-1	TRBJ2-2
CASSEHRAKYEQYF	TGTGCCAGCAGTGAGCACAGGGCGAAATACGAGCAGTACTTC	-	14	TRBV6-1	TRBJ2-7
CSVEDPLTSGIYEQYF	TGCAGCGTTGAAGACCCCCTGACTAGCGGGATTTACGAGCAGTACTTC	TRBD2	16	TRBV29-1	TRBJ2-7
CASSFVQGADGYTF	TGTGCCAGCAGCTTTGTGCAGGGGGCTGATGGCTACACCTTC	TRBD1	14	TRBV7-9	TRBJ1-2